These 15 T cell receptor beta chains were all obtained from the same sample, sequenced in a study of blood T cells in healthy people across ages. Through a sample-barcoded 5' primer and a J-beta primer mix, a second PCR was run for 7 to 11 cycles. MiXCR, applied by TCRdb to the 5' RACE reads, yields one record per CDR3 protein. This table has around 800,000 distinct CDR3 sequences, under 55% appearing once. Sequenced material: blood. All receptors derive from a man in his fifties or sixties in good health.

To note about this clonotype: A much larger clone lies a single base off, so this may be a read error. This chain joins TRBV6-4 and TRBJ2-3; tentatively, D is TRBD2 (6 bases). This CDR3 has 15 residues. CDR1 is MRHNA, CDR2 SNTAGT, per germline. The CDR3 DNA follows: TGTGCCGGCAGTAATGGAACGGGGGACACAGATACGCAGTATTTT. Its translation is CAGSNGTGDTDTQYF.

This clonotype was observed a few times. J is TRBJ2-3 and V is TRBV29-1, with D tentatively TRBD2 (5 bases). Between the trimmed V and J ends, which lost 1 base and 5 bases, there was a span of 7 bases. The CDR3 extends over 12 amino acids. CDR1 is SQVTM and CDR2 is ANQGSEA in the germline V gene. Here the CDR3 DNA reads TGCAGCGTTGAAGGAGGGATAGATACGCAGTATTTT. Amino acid sequence: CSVEGGIDTQYF.

The CDR3 here is CASSLSTGYGAYEQYF. DNA for the CDR3: TGCGCCAGCAGCTTATCCACAGGGTATGGGGCCTACGAGCAGTACTTC. V is TRBV5-1 and J is TRBJ2-5, with TRBD1 as a possible D gene (6 bases). The J call may be wrong; the DNA end is better matched by TRBJ2-7. The germline gives CDR1 SGHRS, CDR2 YFSETQ. CDR3 length: 16 residues.

This chain joins TRBV3-1 and TRBJ2-5; 8 bases agree with TRBD2. V shed 4 bases and J 1 base; nucleotides not matched to a gene: 8. CDR3 length: 16 residues. The V gene's germline CDR1 is LGHDT and CDR2 YNNKEL (reference sequence). CDR3 sequence: CASSRGVAGSQETQYF. The DNA of the CDR3 is TGTGCCAGCAGCCGTGGGGTAGCGGGGAGCCAAGAGACCCAGTACTTC.

In its sample, this clonotype was seen a few times. The V and J genes are TRBV12-3 or TRBV12-4 and TRBJ2-7; 12 bases agree with TRBD1. The J call may not be correct, given that the DNA end is closer to TRBJ2-5. This CDR3 contains 15 residues. The CDR3 here is CASSQQGQGAGTQYF. The CDR3 DNA reads as TGTGCCAGCAGTCAACAGGGACAGGGGGCTGGGACCCAGTACTTC.

The chain carries TRBV20-1 and TRBJ1-2; 7 nucleotides align to TRBD1. The CDR3 sequence is 14 residues long. Looked up from germline, CDR1 is DFQATT and CDR2 is SNEGSKA (reference sequence). V lost 3 bases and J lost 4; bases outside the gene matches: 8. CDR3 residues: CSARGQLTSYGYTF. As DNA, the CDR3 is TGCAGTGCTAGGGGACAGCTAACCAGCTATGGCTACACCTTC.

This clonotype appeared a few times. The J gene is TRBJ2-6, the V gene TRBV6-2 or TRBV6-3; unclear D gene. The germline V and J ends were trimmed by 6 bases and 2 bases, with 8 bases remaining between them. The CDR3 spans 14 residues. The V gene's germline CDR1 is MNHEY and CDR2 SVGEGT. The CDR3 DNA reads as TGTGCCAGCAGCTTTTCAACTGGGGCCAACGTCCTGACTTTC. Translating gives CASSFSTGANVLTF.

The chain combines TRBV5-5 with TRBJ2-5; the D is unclear. From germline, CDR1 is SGHKS and CDR2 YYEKEE (reference sequence). The CDR3 is made up of 15 amino acids. The V gene lost 0 bases and the J gene lost 11 bases, with 20 bases spanning the gap. The CDR3 loop is CASSLDGRTYDGQYF. CDR3 nucleotide sequence: TGTGCCAGCAGCTTGGACGGCAGGACCTACGATGGGCAGTACTTC.

This clonotype came up a few times. The rearrangement uses TRBV4-3 and TRBJ1-6, with D perhaps matching TRBD1 (6 bases). Germline values: CDR1 LGHNA, CDR2 YSLEER. V lost 2 bases to trimming and J lost 6 bases, with 11 bases between them. The CDR3 runs 15 residues. The CDR3 sequence is CASSQQAGVNSPLHF. CDR3 nucleotide sequence: TGCGCCAGCAGCCAACAGGCAGGGGTTAATTCACCCCTCCACTTT.

This chain uses TRBV5-6 with TRBJ1-2, with TRBD1 as a possible D gene (5 bases). V lost 1 base, J lost 4 bases, and 17 bases lay in between. From germline, CDR1 is SGHDT and CDR2 YYEEEE. This CDR3 spans 16 amino acids. The CDR3 bases are TGTGCCAGCAGCTTGTACGGGACGGACGAAACCTATGGCTACACCTTC. This translates into CASSLYGTDETYGYTF.

This clonotype has more than one count but fewer than ten. The J gene is TRBJ2-3, the V gene TRBV29-1; D unclear. The length of the CDR3 is 12 residues. The V and J ends lost 4 bases and 2 bases respectively, with 7 bases between them. Germline CDR1 reads SQVTM; CDR2 reads ANQGSEA. CDR3 sequence: CSVAEDTDTQYF. CDR3 DNA sequence: TGCAGCGTTGCAGAGGACACAGATACGCAGTATTTT.

This clonotype occurred a few times. This chain connects TRBV7-8 to TRBJ1-5; D gene unclear. V lost 1 base to trimming and J lost 5 bases, with 12 bases between them. The germline V gene has CDR1 SGHVS and CDR2 FQNEAQ. The CDR3 sequence is 15 residues long. CDR3 in amino acids: CASSLVSSRDQPQHF. CDR3 DNA: TGTGCCAGCAGCTTAGTTAGCTCGCGGGATCAGCCCCAGCATTTT.

This clonotype was observed a few times. CDR3 sequence: CASSHDRANTEAFF. The CDR3 DNA follows: TGCGCCAGCAGCCACGACAGGGCCAACACTGAAGCTTTCTTT. The V call is TRBV4-1, the J call TRBJ1-1; TRBD1 matches 7 bases. The CDR3 extends over 14 amino acids. The V segment lost 3 bases and the J segment 2 bases; nucleotides outside the gene matches: 3. Germline CDR1 and CDR2: MGHRA and YSYEKL.

This chain links TRBV20-1 with TRBJ2-4, with 14 bases that match TRBD2. This CDR3 is 15 amino acids long. With 5 bases clipped from V and 13 bases from J, the junction kept 13 bases outside the gene matches. Per the germline V gene, CDR1 is DFQATT and CDR2 is SNEGSKA (reference sequence). CDR3 amino acids: CSAERTSGGMGEQYF. CDR3 nucleotide sequence: TGCAGTGCTGAAAGGACTAGCGGGGGGATGGGGGAGCAGTACTTC.

This sequence joins TRBV5-1 and TRBJ2-1; weak D call: TRBD1 (5 bases). This CDR3 has 17 amino acids. V was cut by 0 bases and J by 1 base, with 14 bases left in between. CDR1 is SGHRS, CDR2 YFSETQ, per germline. CDR3 region: CASSLARAGPSYNEQFF. In nucleotides, the CDR3 is TGCGCCAGCAGCTTGGCTCGGGCAGGGCCTTCCTACAATGAGCAGTTCTTC.